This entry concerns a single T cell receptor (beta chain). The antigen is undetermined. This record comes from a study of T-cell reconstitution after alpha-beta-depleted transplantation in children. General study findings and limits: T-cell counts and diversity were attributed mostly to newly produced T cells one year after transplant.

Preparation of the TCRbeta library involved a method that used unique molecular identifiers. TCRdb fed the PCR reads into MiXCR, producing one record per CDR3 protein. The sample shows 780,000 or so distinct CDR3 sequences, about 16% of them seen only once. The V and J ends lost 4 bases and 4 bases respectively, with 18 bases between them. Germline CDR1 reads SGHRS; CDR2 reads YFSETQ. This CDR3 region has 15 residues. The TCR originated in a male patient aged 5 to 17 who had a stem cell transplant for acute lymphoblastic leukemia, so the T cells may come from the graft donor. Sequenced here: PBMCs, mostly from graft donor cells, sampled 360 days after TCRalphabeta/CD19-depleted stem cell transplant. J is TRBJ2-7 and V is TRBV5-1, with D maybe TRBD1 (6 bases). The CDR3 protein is CASSPRTDEGYEQYF. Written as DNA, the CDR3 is TGCGCCAGCAGCCCAAGGACAGACGAGGGGTACGAGCAGTACTTC.